This TCR beta chain is drawn from a study of Ad26.COV2.S vaccination and SARS-CoV-2 variants. On the study more broadly: In the study, Ad26.COV2.S was injected intramuscularly once, or twice 56 days apart. General study findings and limits: Vaccinees reportedly had broad spike-specific CD8+ and CD4+ T cell responses. Vaccine recipients had higher spike-specific TCR breadth than placebo recipients.

Some clones are missing from TCRdb's copy, which holds only in-frame ones; the method was immunoSEQ multiplex PCR. The profile shows 300,000 to 400,000 clones, about nine tenths of them singletons. The treatment denotes: around 19 received Ad26.COV2.S at low or high dose, single or two shots; 5 received placebo; per-sample allocation not given. The investigators took samples on day 63 after the first vaccine or placebo injection. Ad26.COV2.S expressed prefusion-stabilized spike from the original Wuhan strain. Germline V gives CDR1 SNHLY, CDR2 FYNNEI. J lost 12 bases, V lost 4 bases, and 5 bases had no gene match. The CDR3 totals 13 residues. As concerns this clone: As yet, its antigen is unknown.

Sequences were derived from peripheral blood, sampled in a trial of Ad26.COV2.S vaccine versus placebo. The clonotype was recovered from a person aged 18-60 years who received the Ad26.COV2.S COVID-19 vaccine or a placebo. J is TRBJ2-5 and V is TRBV2, with 13 bases aligning to TRBD2. CDR3 DNA sequence: TGTGCCAGCAGTGGGACTAGCGGGGGTCCGGAGTACTTC. Protein product: CASSGTSGGPEYF. The complete variable domain, with remaining parts taken from reference TRBV2 and TRBJ2-5, reads EPEVTQTPSHQVTQMGQEVILRCVPISNHLYFYWYRQILGQKVEFLVSFYNNEISEKSEIFDDQFSVERPDGSNFTLKIRSTKLEDSAMYFCASSGTSGGPEYFGPGTRLLVL.